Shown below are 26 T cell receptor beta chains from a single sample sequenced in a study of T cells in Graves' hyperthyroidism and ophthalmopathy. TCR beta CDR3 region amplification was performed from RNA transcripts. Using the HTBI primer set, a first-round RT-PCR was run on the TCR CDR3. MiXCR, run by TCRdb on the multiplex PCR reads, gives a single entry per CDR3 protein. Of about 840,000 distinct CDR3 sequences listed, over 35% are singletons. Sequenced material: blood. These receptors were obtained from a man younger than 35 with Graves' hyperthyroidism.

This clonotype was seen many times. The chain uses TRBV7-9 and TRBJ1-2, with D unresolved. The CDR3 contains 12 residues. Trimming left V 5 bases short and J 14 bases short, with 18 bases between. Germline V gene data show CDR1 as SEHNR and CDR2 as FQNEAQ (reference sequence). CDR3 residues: CASSPRWFEGTF. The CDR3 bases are TGTGCCAGCAGCCCCAGGTGGTTCGAGGGAACCTTC.

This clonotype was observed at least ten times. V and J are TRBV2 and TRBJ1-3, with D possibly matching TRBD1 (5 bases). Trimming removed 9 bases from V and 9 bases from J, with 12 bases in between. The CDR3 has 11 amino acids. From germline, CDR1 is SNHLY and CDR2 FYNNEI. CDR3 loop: CASGWGGTIYF. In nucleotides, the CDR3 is TGTGCCAGTGGATGGGGCGGCACCATATATTTT. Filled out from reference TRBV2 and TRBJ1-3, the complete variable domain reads EPEVTQTPSHQVTQMGQEVILRCVPISNHLYFYWYRQILGQKVEFLVSFYNNEISEKSEIFDDQFSVERPDGSNFTLKIRSTKLEDSAMYFCASGWGGTIYFGEGSWLTVV.

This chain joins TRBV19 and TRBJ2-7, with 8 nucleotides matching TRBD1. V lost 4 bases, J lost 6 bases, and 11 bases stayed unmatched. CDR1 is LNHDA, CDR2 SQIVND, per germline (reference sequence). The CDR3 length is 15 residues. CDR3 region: CASSTSGQVLGEQYF. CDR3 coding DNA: TGTGCCAGTAGTACGTCGGGACAGGTGCTTGGCGAGCAGTACTTC. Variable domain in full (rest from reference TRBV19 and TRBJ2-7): DGGITQSPKYLFRKEGQNVTLSCEQNLNHDAMYWYRQDPGQGLRLIYYSQIVNDFQKGDIAEGYSVSREKKESFPLTVTSAQKNPTAFYLCASSTSGQVLGEQYFGPGTRLTVT.

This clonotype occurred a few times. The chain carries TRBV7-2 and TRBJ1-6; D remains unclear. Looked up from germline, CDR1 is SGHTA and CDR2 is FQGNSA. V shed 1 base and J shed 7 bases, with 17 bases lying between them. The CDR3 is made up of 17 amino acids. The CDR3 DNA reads TGTGCCAGCAGCTTAGATGTGAGGGCCCTACTAAATTCACCCCTCCACTTT. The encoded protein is CASSLDVRALLNSPLHF.

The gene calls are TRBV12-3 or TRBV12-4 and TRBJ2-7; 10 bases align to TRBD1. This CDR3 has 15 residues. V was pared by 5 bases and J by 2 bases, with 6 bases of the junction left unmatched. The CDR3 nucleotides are TGTGCCAGCAGTAGAAGGGACAGGGGTGCCTACGAGCAGTACTTC. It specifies CASSRRDRGAYEQYF.

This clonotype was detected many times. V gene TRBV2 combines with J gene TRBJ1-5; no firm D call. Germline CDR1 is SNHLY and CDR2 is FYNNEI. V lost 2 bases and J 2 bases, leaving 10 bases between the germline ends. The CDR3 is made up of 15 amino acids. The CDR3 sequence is CASSERVGGNQPQHF. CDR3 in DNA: TGTGCCAGCAGTGAAAGGGTGGGCGGCAATCAGCCCCAGCATTTT. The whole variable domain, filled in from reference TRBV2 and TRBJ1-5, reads EPEVTQTPSHQVTQMGQEVILRCVPISNHLYFYWYRQILGQKVEFLVSFYNNEISEKSEIFDDQFSVERPDGSNFTLKIRSTKLEDSAMYFCASSERVGGNQPQHFGDGTRLSIL.

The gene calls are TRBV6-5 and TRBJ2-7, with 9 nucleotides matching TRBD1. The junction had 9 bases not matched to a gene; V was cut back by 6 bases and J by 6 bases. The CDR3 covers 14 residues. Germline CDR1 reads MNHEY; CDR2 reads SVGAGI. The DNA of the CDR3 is TGTGCCAGCAGCCCCCGGGACAGGGCCTCCGAGCAGTACTTC. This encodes CASSPRDRASEQYF.

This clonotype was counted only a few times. CDR3: CASSQEISRYEQYF. The DNA of the CDR3 is TGCGCCAGCAGCCAAGAGATTTCACGCTACGAGCAGTACTTC. The chain links TRBV4-1 to TRBJ2-7; unclear D gene. Germline CDR1 is MGHRA and CDR2 is YSYEKL. The germline V and J ends were trimmed by 0 bases and 3 bases, with 9 bases remaining between them. This CDR3 contains 14 residues.

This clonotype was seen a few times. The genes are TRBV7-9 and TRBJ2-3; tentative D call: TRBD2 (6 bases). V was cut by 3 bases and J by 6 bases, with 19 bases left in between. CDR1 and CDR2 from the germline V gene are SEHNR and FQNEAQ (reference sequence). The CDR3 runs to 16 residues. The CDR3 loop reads CASSLGGVPPGDTQYF. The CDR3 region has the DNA TGTGCCAGCAGCTTGGGCGGGGTGCCTCCCGGGGATACGCAGTATTTT.

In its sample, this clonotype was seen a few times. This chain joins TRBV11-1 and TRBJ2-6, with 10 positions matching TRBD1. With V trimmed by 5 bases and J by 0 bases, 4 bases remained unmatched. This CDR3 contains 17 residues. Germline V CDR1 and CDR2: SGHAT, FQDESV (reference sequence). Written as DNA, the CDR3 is TGTGCCAGCAGCACTAGACAGGGGGCCTCTGGGGCCAACGTCCTGACTTTC. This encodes CASSTRQGASGANVLTF. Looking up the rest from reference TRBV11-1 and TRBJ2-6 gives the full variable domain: EAEVAQSPRYKITEKSQAVAFWCDPISGHATLYWYRQILGQGPELLVQFQDESVVDDSQLPKDRFSAERLKGVDSTLKIQPAELGDSAMYLCASSTRQGASGANVLTFGAGSRLTVL.

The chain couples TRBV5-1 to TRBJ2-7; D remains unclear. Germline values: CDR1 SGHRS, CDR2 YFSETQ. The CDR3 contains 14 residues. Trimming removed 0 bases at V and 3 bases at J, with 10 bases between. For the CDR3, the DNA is TGCGCCAGCAGCTTGGAGGGCACCTTCTACGAGCAGTACTTC. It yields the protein CASSLEGTFYEQYF.

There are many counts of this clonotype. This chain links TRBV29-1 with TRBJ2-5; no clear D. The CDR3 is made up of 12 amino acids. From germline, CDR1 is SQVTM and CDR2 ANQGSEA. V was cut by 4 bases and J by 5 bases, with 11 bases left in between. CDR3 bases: TGCAGCGTTGTGCTGGCGCGCGAGACCCAGTACTTC. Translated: CSVVLARETQYF.

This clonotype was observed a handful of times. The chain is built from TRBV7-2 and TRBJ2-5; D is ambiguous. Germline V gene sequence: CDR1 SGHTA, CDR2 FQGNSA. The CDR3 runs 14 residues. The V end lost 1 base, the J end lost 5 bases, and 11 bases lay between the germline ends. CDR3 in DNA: TGTGCCAGCAGCTTAGTACCGCAGCAGGAGACCCAGTACTTC. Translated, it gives CASSLVPQQETQYF.

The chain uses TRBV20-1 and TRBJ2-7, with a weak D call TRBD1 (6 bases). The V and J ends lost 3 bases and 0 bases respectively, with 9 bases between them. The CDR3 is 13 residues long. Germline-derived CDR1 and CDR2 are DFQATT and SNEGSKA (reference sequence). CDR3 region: CSARGANSYEQYF. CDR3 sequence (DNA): TGCAGTGCTAGGGGGGCGAACTCCTACGAGCAGTACTTC.

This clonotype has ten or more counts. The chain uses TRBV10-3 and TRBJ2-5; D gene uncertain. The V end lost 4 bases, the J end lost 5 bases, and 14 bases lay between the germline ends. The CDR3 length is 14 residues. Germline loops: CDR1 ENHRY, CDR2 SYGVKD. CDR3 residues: CAISGKGNFETQYF. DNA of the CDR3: TGTGCCATCAGTGGAAAGGGCAACTTCGAGACCCAGTACTTC.

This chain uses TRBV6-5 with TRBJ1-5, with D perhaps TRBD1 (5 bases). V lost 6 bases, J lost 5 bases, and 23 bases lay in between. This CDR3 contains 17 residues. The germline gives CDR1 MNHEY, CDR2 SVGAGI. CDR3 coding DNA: TGTGCCAGCAGCCCACCCTGGGGCACCCTCCGCCATCAGCCCCAGCATTTT. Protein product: CASSPPWGTLRHQPQHF.

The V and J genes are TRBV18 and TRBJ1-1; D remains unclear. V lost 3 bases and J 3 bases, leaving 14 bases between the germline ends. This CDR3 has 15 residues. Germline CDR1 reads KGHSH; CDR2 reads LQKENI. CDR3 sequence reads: CASSPGGGWDTEAFF. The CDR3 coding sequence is TGTGCCAGCTCACCGGGAGGTGGATGGGACACTGAAGCTTTCTTT.

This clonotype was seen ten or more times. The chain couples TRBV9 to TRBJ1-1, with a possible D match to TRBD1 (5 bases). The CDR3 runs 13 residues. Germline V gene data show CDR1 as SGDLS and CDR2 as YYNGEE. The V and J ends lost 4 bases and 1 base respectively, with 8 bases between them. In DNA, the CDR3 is TGTGCCAGCAGCAGGGACGGGAACACTGAAGCTTTCTTT. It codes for CASSRDGNTEAFF.

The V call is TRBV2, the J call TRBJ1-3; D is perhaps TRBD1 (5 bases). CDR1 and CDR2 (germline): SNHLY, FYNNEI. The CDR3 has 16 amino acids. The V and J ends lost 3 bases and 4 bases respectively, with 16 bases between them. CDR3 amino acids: CASSDPPGAGGNTIYF. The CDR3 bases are TGTGCCAGCAGTGACCCTCCCGGGGCCGGAGGAAACACCATATATTTT.

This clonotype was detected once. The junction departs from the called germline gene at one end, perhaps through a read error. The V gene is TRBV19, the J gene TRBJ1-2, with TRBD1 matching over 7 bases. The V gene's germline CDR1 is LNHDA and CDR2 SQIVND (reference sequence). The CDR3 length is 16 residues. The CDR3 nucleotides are TGTGCCGGTAGTATAGATGGGGACAGATCTAACTATGGCTACACCTTC. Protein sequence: CAGSIDGDRSNYGYTF. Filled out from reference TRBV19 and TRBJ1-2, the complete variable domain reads DGGITQSPKYLFRKEGQNVTLSCEQNLNHDAMYWYRQDPGQGLRLIYYSQIVNDFQKGDIAEGYSVSREKKESFPLTVTSAQKNPTAFYLCAGSIDGDRSNYGYTFGSGTRLTVV.

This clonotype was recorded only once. CDR3 residues: CASSWGQGAHFNYGYTF. CDR3 DNA: TGTGCCAGCAGCTGGGGACAGGGGGCCCACTTCAACTATGGCTACACCTTC. This chain joins TRBV7-9 and TRBJ1-2; 12 bases are shared with TRBD1. The germline CDR1 and CDR2 sequences are SEHNR and FQNEAQ (reference sequence). The length of the CDR3 is 17 residues. J lost 2 bases, V lost 4 bases, and 8 bases had no gene match.

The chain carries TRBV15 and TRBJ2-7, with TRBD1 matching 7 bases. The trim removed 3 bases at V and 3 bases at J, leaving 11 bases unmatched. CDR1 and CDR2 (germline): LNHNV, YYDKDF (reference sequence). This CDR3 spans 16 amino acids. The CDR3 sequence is CATSSPGTANFYEQYF. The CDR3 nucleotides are TGTGCCACCAGCAGCCCCGGGACAGCTAATTTCTACGAGCAGTACTTC.

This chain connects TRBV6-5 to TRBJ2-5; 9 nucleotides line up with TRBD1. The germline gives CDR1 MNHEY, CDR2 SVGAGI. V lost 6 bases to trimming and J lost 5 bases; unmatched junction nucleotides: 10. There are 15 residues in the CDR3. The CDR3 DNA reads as TGTGCCAGCAGCGGGCAGGGACAGGGAATGGAGACCCAGTACTTC. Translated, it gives CASSGQGQGMETQYF.

This chain's CDR3 is CSLEGGSSYEQYF. Here the CDR3 DNA reads TGCAGCTTAGAGGGCGGGAGCTCCTACGAGCAGTACTTC. The V call is TRBV29-1, the J call TRBJ2-7; 7 nucleotides line up with TRBD2. CDR3 length: 13 residues. Germline V gene data show CDR1 as SQVTM and CDR2 as ANQGSEA. V dropped 8 bases and J dropped 0; count of bases not matched to a gene: 7.

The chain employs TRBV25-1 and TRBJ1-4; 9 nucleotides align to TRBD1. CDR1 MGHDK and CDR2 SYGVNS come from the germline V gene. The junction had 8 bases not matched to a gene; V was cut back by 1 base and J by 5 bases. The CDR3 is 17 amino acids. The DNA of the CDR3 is TGTGCCAGCAGTGAATGGGGGGACAGGGATTCGAATGAAAAACTGTTTTTT. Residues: CASSEWGDRDSNEKLFF.

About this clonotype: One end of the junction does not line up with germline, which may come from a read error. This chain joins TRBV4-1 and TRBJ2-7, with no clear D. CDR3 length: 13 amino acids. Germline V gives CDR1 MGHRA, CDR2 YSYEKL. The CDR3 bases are TGTGCCGGCAGCTTAGAGGCCAGCTACGAGCAGTACTTC. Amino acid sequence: CAGSLEASYEQYF.